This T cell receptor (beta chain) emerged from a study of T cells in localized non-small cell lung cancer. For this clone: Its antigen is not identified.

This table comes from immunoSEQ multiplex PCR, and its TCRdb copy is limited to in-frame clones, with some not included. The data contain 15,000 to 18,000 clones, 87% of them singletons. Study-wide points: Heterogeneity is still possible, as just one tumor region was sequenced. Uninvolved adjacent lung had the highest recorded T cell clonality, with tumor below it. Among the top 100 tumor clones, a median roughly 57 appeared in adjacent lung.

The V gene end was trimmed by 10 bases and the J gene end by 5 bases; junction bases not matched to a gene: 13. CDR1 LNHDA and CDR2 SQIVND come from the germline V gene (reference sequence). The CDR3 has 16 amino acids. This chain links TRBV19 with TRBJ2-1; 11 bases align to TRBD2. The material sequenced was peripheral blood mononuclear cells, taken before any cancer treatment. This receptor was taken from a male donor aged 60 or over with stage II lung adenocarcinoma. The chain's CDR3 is CATQGRVAGGNNEQFF. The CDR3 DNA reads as TGTGCCACACAGGGTAGAGTAGCGGGAGGGAACAATGAGCAGTTCTTC. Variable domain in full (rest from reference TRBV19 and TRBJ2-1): DGGITQSPKYLFRKEGQNVTLSCEQNLNHDAMYWYRQDPGQGLRLIYYSQIVNDFQKGDIAEGYSVSREKKESFPLTVTSAQKNPTAFYLCATQGRVAGGNNEQFFGPGTRLTVL.